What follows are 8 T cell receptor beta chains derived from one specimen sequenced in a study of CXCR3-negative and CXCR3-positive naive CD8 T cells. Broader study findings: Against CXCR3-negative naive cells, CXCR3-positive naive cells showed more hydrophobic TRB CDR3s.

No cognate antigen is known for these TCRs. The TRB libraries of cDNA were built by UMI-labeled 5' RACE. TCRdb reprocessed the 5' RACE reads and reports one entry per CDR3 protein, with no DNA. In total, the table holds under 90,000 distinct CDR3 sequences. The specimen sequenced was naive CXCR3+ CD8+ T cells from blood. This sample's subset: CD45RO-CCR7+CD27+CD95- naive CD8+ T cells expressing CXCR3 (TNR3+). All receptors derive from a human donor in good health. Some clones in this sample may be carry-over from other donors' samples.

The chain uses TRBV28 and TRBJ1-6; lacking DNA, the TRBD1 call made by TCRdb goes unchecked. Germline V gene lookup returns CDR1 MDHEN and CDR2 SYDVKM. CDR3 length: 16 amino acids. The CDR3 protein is CASSPLPRGNNSPLHF.

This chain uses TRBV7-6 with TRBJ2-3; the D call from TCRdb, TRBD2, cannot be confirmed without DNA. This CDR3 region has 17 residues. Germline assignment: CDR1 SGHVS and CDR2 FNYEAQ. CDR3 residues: CASRLGLAGGSTDTQYF. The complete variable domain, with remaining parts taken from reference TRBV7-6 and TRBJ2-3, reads GAGVSQSPRYKVTKRGQDVALRCDPISGHVSLYWYRQALGQGPEFLTYFNYEAQQDKSGLPNDRFSAERPEGSISTLTIQRTEQRDSAMYRCASRLGLAGGSTDTQYFGPGTRLTVL.

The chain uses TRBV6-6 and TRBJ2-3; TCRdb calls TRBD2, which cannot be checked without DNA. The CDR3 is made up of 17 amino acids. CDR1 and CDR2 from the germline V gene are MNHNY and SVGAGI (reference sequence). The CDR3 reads CASSPYPPLAGVNTQYF.

The CDR3 protein is CASSPTGRELDEQFF. J is TRBJ2-1 and V is TRBV7-7; the TCRdb call, TRBD2, lacks DNA for checking. This CDR3 region has 15 residues. CDR1 is SSHAT and CDR2 is FNYEAQ in the germline V gene (reference sequence).

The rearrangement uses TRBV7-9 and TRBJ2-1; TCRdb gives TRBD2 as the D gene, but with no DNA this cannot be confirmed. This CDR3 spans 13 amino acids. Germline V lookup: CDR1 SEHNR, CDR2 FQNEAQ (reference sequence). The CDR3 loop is CASSLGVAGEQFF. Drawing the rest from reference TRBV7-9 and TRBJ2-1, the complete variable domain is DTGVSQNPRHKITKRGQNVTFRCDPISEHNRLYWYRQTLGQGPEFLTYFQNEAQLEKSRLLSDRFSAERPKGSFSTLEIQRTEQGDSAMYLCASSLGVAGEQFFGPGTRLTVL.

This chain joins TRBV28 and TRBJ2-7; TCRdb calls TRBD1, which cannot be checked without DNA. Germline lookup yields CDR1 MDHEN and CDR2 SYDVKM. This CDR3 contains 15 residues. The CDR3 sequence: CASSPGTADSYEQYF.

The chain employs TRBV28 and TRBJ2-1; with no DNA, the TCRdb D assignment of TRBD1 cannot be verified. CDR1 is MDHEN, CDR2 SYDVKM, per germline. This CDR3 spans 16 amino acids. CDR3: CASSLPNRGPSDEQFF. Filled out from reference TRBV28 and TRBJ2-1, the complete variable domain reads DVKVTQSSRYLVKRTGEKVFLECVQDMDHENMFWYRQDPGLGLRLIYFSYDVKMKEKGDIPEGYSVSREKKERFSLILESASTNQTSMYLCASSLPNRGPSDEQFFGPGTRLTVL.

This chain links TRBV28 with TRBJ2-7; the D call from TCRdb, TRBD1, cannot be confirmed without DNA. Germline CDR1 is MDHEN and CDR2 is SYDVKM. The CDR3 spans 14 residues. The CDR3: CASNKWDRNYEQYF.